The 10 T cell receptor beta chains presented below share a single source sample, sequenced in a study of graft-versus-host responses after intestinal transplantation. These receptors have no known antigen. Sequencing was performed with immunoSEQ multiplex PCR; in TCRdb, only in-frame clones are kept and a portion is missing. The sample yields 100,000 to 120,000 clones, just under 95% seen once. This sample comprised unstimulated CD8+ T cells sorted from spleen or lymph node cells, obtained before intestinal transplant. These receptors came from a human donor who received an intestinal transplant.

This clone was seen a single time. Here the CDR3 reads CASRSSPRPGHRKFNTEAFF. CDR3 nucleotides: TGTGCCAGCCGCTCCTCCCCCAGGCCGGGACACCGAAAGTTTAACACTGAAGCTTTCTTT. The chain recombines TRBV28 with TRBJ1-1; D possibly corresponds to TRBD1 (6 bases). V shed 8 bases and J shed 2 bases, with 33 bases lying between them. This CDR3 comprises 20 residues. The germline CDR1 and CDR2 sequences are MDHEN and SYDVKM.

This clone was seen a single time. The chain is built from TRBV4-1 and TRBJ1-1; D may be TRBD1 (5 bases). Germline CDR1 and CDR2: MGHRA and YSYEKL. V lost 4 bases and J 0 bases, leaving 9 bases between the germline ends. The CDR3 has 14 residues. The CDR3 sequence is CASSLEGVNTEAFF. The CDR3 DNA sequence: TGCGCCAGCAGCCTAGAAGGGGTGAACACTGAAGCTTTCTTT.

V is TRBV9 and J is TRBJ2-1; D may be TRBD2 (5 bases). Trimming removed 3 bases from V and 4 bases from J, with 11 bases in between. The germline V gene has CDR1 SGDLS and CDR2 YYNGEE. The CDR3 consists of 14 residues. The DNA for the CDR3 is TGTGCCAGCAGCGGGGTAGGAGGATACAATGAGCAGTTCTTC. Residues: CASSGVGGYNEQFF.

The chain uses TRBV5-5 and TRBJ1-5, with D unclear. Trimming pared 4 bases from V and 5 bases from J, leaving 19 bases between. The CDR3 length is 16 residues. Germline values: CDR1 SGHKS, CDR2 YYEKEE (reference sequence). CDR3 nucleotides: TGTGCCAGCAGCGTCGGGTCCCCTTCTTTACATCAGCCCCAGCATTTT. Translated, it gives CASSVGSPSLHQPQHF.

The genes are TRBV7-9 and TRBJ1-1; no clear D. Trimming took 8 bases from V and 0 from J, leaving 13 bases between them. This CDR3 region has 14 residues. CDR1 and CDR2 (germline): SEHNR, FQNEAQ (reference sequence). CDR3 coding DNA: TGTGCCAGCTGGGCCGCAACCGTGAACACTGAAGCTTTCTTT. Residues: CASWAATVNTEAFF.

The J gene is TRBJ2-3, the V gene TRBV27, with TRBD1 identical over 8 bases. The V gene's germline CDR1 is MNHEY and CDR2 SMNVEV (reference sequence). The V segment lost 3 bases and the J segment 2 bases; nucleotides outside the gene matches: 10. CDR3 length: 17 residues. CDR3: CASSLLEVTGDTDTQYF. The CDR3 nucleotides are TGTGCCAGCAGTTTGCTCGAAGTGACAGGGGACACAGATACGCAGTATTTT.

J is TRBJ1-2 and V is TRBV9; 9 nucleotides line up with TRBD1. CDR3 length: 15 residues. Per the germline V gene, CDR1 is SGDLS and CDR2 is YYNGEE. V dropped 3 bases and J dropped 8; count of bases not matched to a gene: 11. The CDR3 DNA sequence: TGTGCCAGCAGCGCTCCGGGACAGGGTGGACGCGGCTACACCTTC. Protein product: CASSAPGQGGRGYTF. Variable domain in full (rest from reference TRBV9 and TRBJ1-2): DSGVTQTPKHLITATGQRVTLRCSPRSGDLSVYWYQQSLDQGLQFLIQYYNGEERAKGNILERFSAQQFPDLHSELNLSSLELGDSALYFCASSAPGQGGRGYTFGSGTRLTVV.

This rearrangement joins TRBV10-1 to TRBJ2-7, with no clear D. This CDR3 region has 13 residues. V was shortened by 0 bases and J by 5 bases, with 8 bases between the two germline ends. Germline V lookup: CDR1 WNHNN, CDR2 SYGVQD (reference sequence). The CDR3 bases are TGCGCCAGCAGTGAGTCGAAGCAAAACGAGCAGTACTTC. It is translated as CASSESKQNEQYF.

The chain employs TRBV28 and TRBJ2-7; D is unresolved. The CDR3 runs 12 residues. The germline V gene has CDR1 MDHEN and CDR2 SYDVKM. The germline V and J ends were trimmed by 4 bases and 2 bases, with 6 bases remaining between them. For the CDR3, the DNA is TGTGCCAGCAGTTCCACCACCTACGAGCAGTACTTC. Translating it yields CASSSTTYEQYF.

In the case of this clone: The sample carries other DNA sequences with the same CDR3. The gene calls are TRBV19 and TRBJ1-1; D is unresolved. This CDR3 is 11 amino acids long. V was shortened by 8 bases and J by 0 bases, with 4 bases between the two germline ends. CDR1 is LNHDA and CDR2 is SQIVND in the germline V gene (reference sequence). The CDR3 sequence: CASGMNTEAFF. CDR3 nucleotide sequence: TGTGCCAGTGGAATGAACACTGAAGCTTTCTTT.